This paragraph covers one T cell receptor beta chain sequence. Its antigen is as yet unknown. The record originates from a study of circulating tumor DNA in untreated peripheral T-cell lymphoma. Regarding the study as a whole: Tumor-specific clonotypes: identified in 60% to 80% of patients, approximately 90% of baseline tissues.

V gave up 1 base and J gave up 4 bases, with 11 bases separating them. Germline V gene data show CDR1 as MGHRA and CDR2 as YSYEKL. The CDR3 runs 14 residues. The protocol was immunoSEQ multiplex PCR, while the TCRdb copy is restricted to in-frame clones and leaves out a portion. The table records some 10,000 clones, under 80% of them present only once. The chain joins TRBV4-1 to TRBJ2-7; D is undetermined. The clonotype was recovered from a human donor with peripheral T-cell lymphoma. The source material was tumor tissue. This CDR3 is CASSQGAAVYEQYF. CDR3 bases: TGCGCCAGCAGCCAAGGGGCAGCCGTATACGAGCAGTACTTC.